This entry describes one T cell receptor (beta chain). This sample is drawn from a study of blood T cell repertoires in COVID-19. Turning to the study itself: Researchers got acute and convalescent COVID-19 samples from the United States, Italy and Spain.

After removal of 3 bases from V and 6 bases from J, the junction contained 7 bases not matched to a gene. Looked up from germline, CDR1 is SGHRS and CDR2 is YFSETQ. The CDR3 covers 16 residues. Per the original data handling: Scientists estimated how many nucleated cells there were by amplifying reference gene primers. Only in-frame clones appear in the TCRdb table, and some are missing; sequencing was by immunoSEQ multiplex PCR. The V and J calls and clone size were taken over from that table, and D and trimming were inferred from the DNA. The sample yields 85,000 to 90,000 clones, roughly 80% seen once.

This TCR came from a woman of 80 years or more with active or convalescent COVID-19. Sequences were obtained from peripheral blood. V usage is TRBV5-1 and J usage is TRBJ2-7; TRBD2 matches at 15 bases. CDR3 sequence reads: CASSSRTSGRAREQYF. CDR3 sequence (DNA): TGCGCCAGCAGCTCCCGGACTAGCGGGAGGGCCCGCGAGCAGTACTTC.